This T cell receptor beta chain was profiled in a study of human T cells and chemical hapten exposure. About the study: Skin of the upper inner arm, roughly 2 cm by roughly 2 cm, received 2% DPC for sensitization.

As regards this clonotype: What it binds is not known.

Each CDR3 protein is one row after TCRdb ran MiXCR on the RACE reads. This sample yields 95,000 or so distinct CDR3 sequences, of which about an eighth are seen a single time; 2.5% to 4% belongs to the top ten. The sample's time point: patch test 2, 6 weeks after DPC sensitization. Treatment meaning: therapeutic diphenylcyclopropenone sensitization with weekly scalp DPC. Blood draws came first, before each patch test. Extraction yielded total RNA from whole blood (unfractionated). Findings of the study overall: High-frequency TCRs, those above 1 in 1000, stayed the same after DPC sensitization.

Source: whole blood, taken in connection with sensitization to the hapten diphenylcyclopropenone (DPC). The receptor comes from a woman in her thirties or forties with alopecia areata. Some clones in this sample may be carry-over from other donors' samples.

The CDR3 region is CASSGDSSSYEQYF. CDR3 sequence (DNA): TGTGCCAGCAGTGGGGACTCCAGCTCCTACGAGCAGTACTTC. This rearrangement joins TRBV12-3 or TRBV12-4 to TRBJ2-7, with D possibly being TRBD2 (6 bases). The length of the CDR3 is 14 residues. Trimming left V 5 bases short and J 0 bases short, with 11 bases between.